This TCR beta chain is drawn from a study of CXCR3-negative and CXCR3-positive naive CD8 T cells. Points from the study as a whole: More hydrophobic TRB CDR3s occurred in CXCR3-positive than in CXCR3-negative naive cells. With surface CD5 comparable between naive subsets, TCR strength was estimated using properties derived from the TRB CDR3. Diversity in memory CD8+ cells fell much lower than the comparably high levels seen in both naive subsets. Cryopreservation partially lowered CXCR3 expression, so most assays used fresh PBMCs.

CDR1 is SQVTM, CDR2 ANQGSEA, per germline. The CDR3 runs 11 residues. Preparation of TRB cDNA libraries relied on 5' RACE carrying UMI labels. TCRdb reprocessed the 5' RACE reads and reports one entry per CDR3 protein, with no DNA. This table holds approximately 5,000 distinct CDR3 sequences. As to this clonotype: Its antigen is currently unknown.

Sequencing used naive CXCR3- CD8+ T cells from blood. Subset meaning: CD45RO-CCR7+CD27+CD95- naive CD8+ T cells lacking CXCR3 (TNR3-). The chain combines TRBV29-1 with TRBJ2-1. The sequence came from a human donor in good health. Some clones in this sample may be carry-over from other donors' samples. The CDR3 region is CSVTIRDEQFF.